This T cell receptor beta chain is from a study of OX40 agonist ivuxolimab in advanced cancers. The CDR3 covers 13 residues. Per the germline V gene, CDR1 is SGHTA and CDR2 is FQGTGA. The V and J ends lost 3 bases and 5 bases respectively, with 9 bases between them. A note on this clone: As yet, its antigen is unknown.

TCRdb keeps only in-frame clones here, not all; method: immunoSEQ multiplex PCR. The data hold about 71,000 clones, with 90% to 95% observed a single time. Findings and limits, study-wide: Antigens targeted by the expanded peripheral T cells were not determined.

The sample consisted of CD4+ or CD8+ T cells sorted from blood, taken in a trial of the OX40 agonist ivuxolimab. The origin of this receptor is an adult with an advanced solid tumor such as melanoma, head and neck, liver or kidney cancer. The V gene is TRBV7-3, the J gene TRBJ2-3; maybe TRBD2 (6 bases). CDR3 loop: CASSFGGVDTQYF. In nucleotides, the CDR3 is TGTGCCAGCAGCTTCGGAGGGGTAGATACGCAGTATTTT. Based on the CDR3 plus reference TRBV7-3 and TRBJ2-3, the full variable domain is GAGVSQTPSNKVTEKGKYVELRCDPISGHTALYWYRQSLGQGPEFLIYFQGTGAADDSGLPNDRFFAVRPEGSVSTLKIQRTERGDSAVYLCASSFGGVDTQYFGPGTRLTVL.